These T cell receptor beta chains were read from a single sample in a study of technical replicates of blood from several donors. Assay used: immunoSEQ multiplex PCR; TCRdb lists only in-frame clones, some missing. The sample records roughly 70,000 clones, around 95% being singletons. Source material: T cells isolated from PBMCs. These TCRs come from a human donor in good health. The CDR3 runs from the conserved cysteine through the conserved F or W. The order of the fields is J gene, D gene, V gene, clone size, CDR3 protein, CDR3 DNA. D genes are given only for firm matches. Clone size is shown for a subset of rows, as once, few, many or a class of expanded clone.

J: TRBJ2-7; D: .; V: TRBV30; size: .; CDR3: CAWSEGHFYEQYF; DNA: TGTGCCTGGAGTGAGGGACATTTCTACGAGCAGTACTTC
J: TRBJ2-5; D: TRBD1; V: TRBV30; size: .; CDR3: CAWSSGGETQYF; DNA: TGTGCCTGGAGTTCAGGGGGAGAGACCCAGTACTTC
J: TRBJ2-7; D: TRBD2; V: TRBV2; size: .; CDR3: CASSVPSGRVSYEQYF; DNA: TGTGCCAGCAGTGTCCCTAGCGGGAGGGTATCCTACGAGCAGTACTTC
J: TRBJ2-3; D: .; V: TRBV9; size: .; CDR3: CASSVGVSGNTDTQYF; DNA: TGTGCCAGCAGCGTAGGCGTTAGCGGAAACACAGATACGCAGTATTTT
J: TRBJ1-5; D: .; V: TRBV6-1; size: .; CDR3: CASSSRRASNQPQHF; DNA: TGTGCCAGCAGTTCGCGCAGGGCCTCAAATCAGCCCCAGCATTTT
J: TRBJ2-1; D: TRBD2; V: TRBV2; size: .; CDR3: CASIGLADNEQFF; DNA: TGTGCCAGCATAGGTCTAGCGGACAATGAGCAGTTCTTC
J: TRBJ1-3; D: TRBD1; V: TRBV7-9; size: .; CDR3: CASSLGDRQRGNTIYF; DNA: TGTGCCAGCAGCTTAGGGGACAGGCAGAGAGGAAACACCATATATTTT
J: TRBJ1-5; D: .; V: TRBV30; size: .; CDR3: CAWSSGDYSNQPQHF; DNA: TGTGCCTGGAGTTCAGGGGATTATAGCAATCAGCCCCAGCATTTT
J: TRBJ2-7; D: TRBD1; V: TRBV5-6; size: .; CDR3: CASSTGTAIFYSYEQYF; DNA: TGTGCCAGCAGCACCGGGACAGCGATTTTTTATTCCTACGAGCAGTACTTC
J: TRBJ1-5; D: .; V: TRBV28; size: .; CDR3: CASSLSDQPQHF; DNA: TGTGCCAGCAGTTTATCAGATCAGCCCCAGCATTTT
J: TRBJ2-5; D: TRBD2; V: TRBV10-2; size: .; CDR3: CASSSGRVGETQYF; DNA: TGCGCCAGCAGTAGCGGGAGGGTGGGGGAGACCCAGTACTTC
J: TRBJ1-2; D: .; V: TRBV5-4; size: .; CDR3: CASSPNRAGYTF; DNA: TGTGCCAGCAGCCCTAACAGGGCCGGCTACACCTTC
J: TRBJ2-7; D: TRBD1; V: TRBV4-3; size: .; CDR3: CASSQEGEQGLYEQYF; DNA: TGCGCCAGCAGCCAAGAGGGAGAACAGGGGCTCTACGAGCAGTACTTC
J: TRBJ1-1; D: TRBD1; V: TRBV19; size: .; CDR3: CASSRGQVNTEAFF; DNA: TGTGCCAGTAGTAGAGGACAGGTTAACACTGAAGCTTTCTTT
J: TRBJ2-1; D: TRBD2; V: TRBV6-4; size: .; CDR3: CASSYGLAVANEQFF; DNA: TGTGCCAGCAGTTACGGACTAGCGGTAGCCAATGAGCAGTTCTTC
J: TRBJ1-1; D: TRBD1; V: TRBV30; size: .; CDR3: CAWSGTYRGSTEAFF; DNA: TGTGCCTGGAGTGGAACTTACAGGGGTTCAACTGAAGCTTTCTTT
J: TRBJ1-1; D: TRBD1; V: TRBV11-2; size: .; CDR3: CASSLRAGGNTEAFF; DNA: TGTGCCAGCAGCTTAAGGGCAGGGGGAAACACTGAAGCTTTCTTT
J: TRBJ2-7; D: .; V: TRBV4-2; size: .; CDR3: CASSLAGEQYF; DNA: TGTGCCAGCAGCCTGGCGGGCGAGCAGTACTTC
J: TRBJ1-5; D: .; V: TRBV28; size: .; CDR3: CASSFAGVNQPQHF; DNA: TGTGCCAGCAGTTTTGCGGGGGTCAATCAGCCCCAGCATTTT
J: TRBJ2-6; D: TRBD1; V: TRBV5-1; size: .; CDR3: CASSSIRDRLRSGANVLTF; DNA: TGCGCCAGCAGCTCTATCCGGGACAGACTACGCTCTGGGGCCAACGTCCTGACTTTC
J: TRBJ1-2; D: .; V: TRBV6-1; size: .; CDR3: CASSTTRNYGYTF; DNA: TGTGCCAGCAGTACGACAAGGAACTATGGCTACACCTTC
J: TRBJ2-3; D: .; V: TRBV4-3; size: .; CDR3: CASSQDLPGNIDTQYF; DNA: TGCGCCAGCAGCCAAGATCTTCCGGGTAACATAGATACGCAGTATTTT
J: TRBJ1-1; D: .; V: TRBV9; size: .; CDR3: CASANWNTEAFF; DNA: TGTGCCAGCGCCAACTGGAACACTGAAGCTTTCTTT
J: TRBJ2-7; D: TRBD2; V: TRBV6-5; size: .; CDR3: CASSLREGGLEQYF; DNA: TGTGCCAGCAGTCTACGGGAGGGCGGACTCGAGCAGTACTTC
J: TRBJ1-1; D: .; V: TRBV19; size: .; CDR3: CASSIGGVNTEAFF; DNA: TGTGCCAGTAGTATCGGAGGGGTGAACACTGAAGCTTTCTTT
J: TRBJ2-7; D: .; V: TRBV2; size: .; CDR3: CASSYIGEQYF; DNA: TGTGCCAGCAGTTATATCGGCGAGCAGTACTTC
J: TRBJ1-5; D: .; V: TRBV6-5; size: .; CDR3: CASSRGQSNQPQHF; DNA: TGTGCCAGCAGCCGCGGGCAGTCCAATCAGCCCCAGCATTTT
J: TRBJ2-7; D: .; V: TRBV28; size: .; CDR3: CASKRTISSYEQYF; DNA: TGTGCCAGCAAGCGCACGATAAGCTCCTACGAGCAGTACTTC
J: TRBJ2-3; D: TRBD2; V: TRBV15; size: .; CDR3: CATSRVGGSTQYF; DNA: TGTGCCACCAGCAGAGTGGGGGGGAGTACGCAGTATTTT
J: TRBJ1-5; D: TRBD1; V: TRBV30; size: few; CDR3: CAWSGTGDSQPQHF; DNA: TGTGCCTGGAGTGGGACAGGGGATTCTCAGCCCCAGCATTTT
J: TRBJ2-7; D: TRBD2; V: TRBV9; size: .; CDR3: CASSVPGGSEQYF; DNA: TGTGCCAGCAGCGTCCCGGGGGGGTCCGAGCAGTACTTC
J: TRBJ2-3; D: .; V: TRBV6-5; size: .; CDR3: CASSYSWTRATDTQYF; DNA: TGTGCCAGCAGTTACTCATGGACCAGGGCCACAGATACGCAGTATTTT
J: TRBJ1-5; D: .; V: TRBV7-2; size: .; CDR3: CASSLSHLGNQPQHF; DNA: TGTGCCAGCAGCTTGAGCCATCTAGGTAATCAGCCCCAGCATTTT
J: TRBJ2-7; D: .; V: TRBV11-2; size: .; CDR3: CASSYQGHFYEQYF; DNA: TGTGCCAGCAGCTATCAGGGACACTTCTACGAGCAGTACTTC
J: TRBJ2-4; D: .; V: TRBV6-5; size: .; CDR3: CASSYSRGDKNIQYF; DNA: TGTGCCAGCAGTTACTCGAGAGGCGACAAAAACATTCAGTACTTC
J: TRBJ2-7; D: TRBD1; V: TRBV30; size: .; CDR3: CAFGTGGSYEQYF; DNA: TGTGCCTTCGGGACAGGGGGCTCCTACGAGCAGTACTTC
J: TRBJ1-6; D: TRBD1; V: TRBV30; size: .; CDR3: CAGRDRESSPLHF; DNA: TGTGCCGGGAGGGACAGGGAGAGTTCACCCCTCCACTTT
J: TRBJ1-2; D: .; V: TRBV7-2; size: .; CDR3: CASSSSGKGYTF; DNA: TGTGCCAGCAGCTCATCAGGGAAAGGCTACACCTTC
J: TRBJ2-1; D: TRBD2; V: TRBV29-1; size: once; CDR3: CSVEDPGEGPAYNEQFF; DNA: TGCAGCGTTGAAGATCCGGGGGAGGGCCCGGCCTACAATGAGCAGTTCTTC
J: TRBJ2-3; D: TRBD2; V: TRBV7-9; size: .; CDR3: CASGTSGRGGSRGTQYF; DNA: TGTGCCAGCGGGACTAGCGGGAGAGGGGGGAGTCGTGGTACGCAGTATTTT
J: TRBJ2-4; D: TRBD2; V: TRBV30; size: .; CDR3: CAWSAGRETVIQYF; DNA: TGTGCCTGGAGTGCCGGGCGGGAGACTGTCATTCAGTACTTC
J: TRBJ1-1; D: .; V: TRBV6-1; size: .; CDR3: CASSEVLAPRTEAFF; DNA: TGTGCCAGCAGTGAAGTGTTGGCGCCTAGGACTGAAGCTTTCTTT